Sequencing of this TCR beta chain was carried out in a study of technical replicates of blood from several donors. Per germline, CDR1 MGHRA and CDR2 YSYEKL. J lost 6 bases, V lost 1 base, and 9 bases had no gene match. This CDR3 contains 16 residues. The assay was immunoSEQ multiplex PCR, and TCRdb's table has in-frame clones only and misses some. In the table there are 55,000 to 80,000 clones, just under 97% of which are singletons. The clonotype originates from a human donor in good health. Sample: T cells isolated from PBMCs. The chain is built from TRBV4-1 and TRBJ2-1; 7 nucleotides line up with TRBD2. In DNA form, the CDR3 reads TGCGCCAGCAGCCAAGTTGGGAGGGGACGGGGCAATGAGCAGTTCTTC. Its protein is CASSQVGRGRGNEQFF.